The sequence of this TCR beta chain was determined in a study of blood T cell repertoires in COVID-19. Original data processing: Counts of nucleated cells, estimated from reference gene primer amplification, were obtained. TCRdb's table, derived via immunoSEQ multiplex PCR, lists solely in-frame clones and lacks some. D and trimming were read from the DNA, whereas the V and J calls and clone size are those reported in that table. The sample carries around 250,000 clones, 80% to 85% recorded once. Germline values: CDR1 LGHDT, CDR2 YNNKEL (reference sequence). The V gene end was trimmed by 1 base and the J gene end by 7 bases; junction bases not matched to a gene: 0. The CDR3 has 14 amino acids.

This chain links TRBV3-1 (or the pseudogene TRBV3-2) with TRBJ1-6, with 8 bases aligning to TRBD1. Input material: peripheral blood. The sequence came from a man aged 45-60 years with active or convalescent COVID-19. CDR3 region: CASSQGTGNSPLHF. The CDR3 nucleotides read TGTGCCAGCAGCCAAGGGACAGGGAATTCACCCCTCCACTTT.